Below are 18 T cell receptor beta chains sequenced from a single sample in a study of cytomegalovirus exposure and HLA in healthy donors. Profiled with immunoSEQ multiplex PCR; TCRdb holds only in-frame clones, not every one. This table has approximately 100,000 clones, about 88% appearing once. Sequenced material: PBMCs. All receptors come from a woman aged 18-29 years in good health and CMV-seropositive.

This chain uses TRBV19 with TRBJ1-2, with TRBD1 matching 8 bases. The CDR3 covers 15 residues. V shed 3 bases and J 4 bases; nucleotides not matched to a gene: 7. The germline V gene encodes CDR1 LNHDA and CDR2 SQIVND (reference sequence). The CDR3 DNA sequence: TGTGCCAGTAGTATCTTTGGACAGGGCAGCTATGGCTACACCTTC. Amino acids: CASSIFGQGSYGYTF.

This clone was seen a single time. The chain employs TRBV5-1 and TRBJ2-3, with 10 bases aligning to TRBD2. The germline gives CDR1 SGHRS, CDR2 YFSETQ. With 4 bases clipped from V and 1 base from J, the junction kept 6 bases outside the gene matches. The CDR3 is made up of 16 amino acids. The CDR3 nucleotides read TGCGCCAGCAGCCTAACTAGCGGGGAGGGCACAGATACGCAGTATTTT. As protein: CASSLTSGEGTDTQYF.

The sample holds one count of this clone. The J gene is TRBJ2-3, the V gene TRBV4-1; 13 nucleotides line up with TRBD2. The CDR3 consists of 17 residues. J was trimmed by 1 base and V by 4 bases; bases with no gene match: 5. Germline values: CDR1 MGHRA, CDR2 YSYEKL. DNA for the CDR3: TGCGCCAGCAGCCTCAAAGGACTAGCGGGGGGCACAGATACGCAGTATTTT. Its translation is CASSLKGLAGGTDTQYF.

This clone was detected once. The rearrangement joins TRBV6-1 to TRBJ2-5; 11 positions match TRBD2. V trimming: 8 bases; J trimming: 2 bases; junction bases outside the gene matches: 7. The CDR3 length is 15 residues. Germline V gene lookup returns CDR1 MNHNS and CDR2 SASEGT. The CDR3 nucleotides read TGTGCCAGCGCTAGCGGGGGGAGTTGGCAAGAGACCCAGTACTTC. This sequence encodes CASASGGSWQETQYF.

The chain joins TRBV19 to TRBJ1-5, with D perhaps TRBD1 (5 bases). V was cut by 6 bases and J by 11 bases, with 17 bases left in between. Looked up from germline, CDR1 is LNHDA and CDR2 is SQIVND (reference sequence). The CDR3 is made up of 13 amino acids. The CDR3 region is CASSPGRPRTQHF. The CDR3 nucleotides read TGTGCCAGTAGCCCAGGGCGACCCCGGACCCAGCATTTT.

The CDR3 bases are TGTGCCAGCAGTGGACAGGGGCGGGAAAAACTGTTTTTT. Its protein is CASSGQGREKLFF. V and J are TRBV2 and TRBJ1-4, with 8 bases that match TRBD1. The CDR3 contains 13 residues. V lost 4 bases to trimming and J lost 8 bases; unmatched junction nucleotides: 3. The germline gives CDR1 SNHLY, CDR2 FYNNEI.

J is TRBJ2-7 and V is TRBV2, with 11 nucleotides matching TRBD1. Germline values: CDR1 SNHLY, CDR2 FYNNEI. Germline trimming cut 2 bases from V and 3 bases from J; bases unmatched to any gene: 3. The CDR3 loop spans 15 amino acids. The CDR3 region is CASSEPGTGGYEQYV. The CDR3 region has the DNA TGTGCCAGCAGTGAACCCGGGACAGGGGGCTACGAGCAGTACGTC.

The rearrangement joins TRBV27 to TRBJ1-2; 7 bases fit TRBD1. Germline CDR1 reads MNHEY; CDR2 reads SMNVEV (reference sequence). The CDR3 is made up of 14 amino acids. The ends lost 2 bases at V and 7 bases at J; junction bases unmatched: 7. The CDR3: CASSLGSGGFGYTF. The CDR3 nucleotides are TGTGCCAGCAGTTTAGGGTCAGGGGGATTTGGCTACACCTTC.

This clone has only a few counts. The chain employs TRBV2 and TRBJ1-3; D ambiguous. Germline values: CDR1 SNHLY, CDR2 FYNNEI. V was shortened by 5 bases and J by 0 bases, with 14 bases between the two germline ends. This CDR3 region has 16 residues. CDR3 sequence reads: CASSLGLSRSGNTIYF. The CDR3 nucleotides are TGTGCCAGCAGTCTAGGACTCTCCCGCTCTGGAAACACCATATATTTT.

This clone was seen more than once but under ten times. The chain joins TRBV2 to TRBJ2-1; D unclear. CDR3 size: 10 residues. Trimming took 2 bases from V and 12 from J, leaving 5 bases between them. The germline gives CDR1 SNHLY, CDR2 FYNNEI. CDR3 sequence: CASSETWQFF. The CDR3 bases are TGTGCCAGCAGTGAAACTTGGCAGTTCTTC. Filled out from reference TRBV2 and TRBJ2-1, the complete variable domain reads EPEVTQTPSHQVTQMGQEVILRCVPISNHLYFYWYRQILGQKVEFLVSFYNNEISEKSEIFDDQFSVERPDGSNFTLKIRSTKLEDSAMYFCASSETWQFFGPGTRLTVL.

The chain uses TRBV9 and TRBJ1-6; weak D call: TRBD1 (5 bases). From germline, CDR1 is SGDLS and CDR2 YYNGEE. Trimming took off 0 bases at V and 5 bases at J, with 9 bases between the two ends. There are 15 residues in the CDR3. CDR3: CASSVGQGHNSPLHF. The CDR3 DNA sequence: TGTGCCAGCAGCGTAGGTCAGGGCCATAATTCACCCCTCCACTTT.

The chain recombines TRBV29-1 with TRBJ1-3; D unclear. This CDR3 is 13 amino acids long. The ends were cut back, 3 bases at V and 4 bases at J, with 10 bases in the middle. Germline CDR1 is SQVTM and CDR2 is ANQGSEA. The CDR3 DNA is TGCAGCGTTGACCCGGAGATCGGAAACACCATATATTTT. It specifies CSVDPEIGNTIYF.

The chain employs TRBV2 and TRBJ1-6, with 8 bases fitting TRBD1. The V gene's germline CDR1 is SNHLY and CDR2 FYNNEI. The CDR3 has 16 residues. The J segment lost 7 bases and the V segment lost 6 bases, leaving 11 bases of the junction unmatched. The CDR3 sequence is CASSPEGQVANSPLHF. As DNA, the CDR3 is TGTGCCAGCAGCCCAGAGGGACAGGTAGCAAATTCACCCCTCCACTTT.

The V and J genes are TRBV10-1 and TRBJ2-3, with 10 bases identical to TRBD2. The germline gives CDR1 WNHNN, CDR2 SYGVQD (reference sequence). Trimming at V came to 3 bases and at J to 6 bases, leaving 9 bases not matched to a gene. CDR3 size: 16 residues. The CDR3 sequence: CASSDPSGGAGDTQYF. The DNA of the CDR3 is TGCGCCAGCAGTGACCCTAGCGGGGGTGCGGGGGATACGCAGTATTTT.

This CDR3 is CASSLDIVGQAHSGNTIYF. The CDR3 DNA reads TGTGCCAGCAGCTTAGATATTGTGGGACAGGCTCACTCTGGAAACACCATATATTTT. The rearrangement links TRBV7-9 to TRBJ1-3, with 8 bases that match TRBD1. The V gene's germline CDR1 is SEHNR and CDR2 FQNEAQ (reference sequence). The CDR3 spans 19 residues. The V gene end was trimmed by 1 base and the J gene end by 0 bases; junction bases not matched to a gene: 11.

The chain is built from TRBV4-1 and TRBJ1-3; D is undetermined. Between the trimmed V and J ends, which lost 4 bases and 2 bases, there was a span of 9 bases. Germline V gene data show CDR1 as MGHRA and CDR2 as YSYEKL. The CDR3 totals 14 residues. The CDR3 bases are TGCGCCAGCAGCCGGCAGGAAACTGGAAACACCATATATTTT. This translates into CASSRQETGNTIYF.

This rearrangement joins TRBV28 to TRBJ2-5, with 7 bases fitting TRBD1. CDR1 is MDHEN, CDR2 SYDVKM, per germline. V dropped 4 bases and J dropped 5; count of bases not matched to a gene: 13. This CDR3 contains 16 residues. The CDR3 spells CASSSFQQGTGETQYF. In DNA, the CDR3 is TGTGCCAGCAGTTCATTCCAACAGGGGACCGGCGAGACCCAGTACTTC.

The chain recombines TRBV4-1 with TRBJ2-7; D is ambiguous. This CDR3 is built from 14 residues. Germline V gene sequence: CDR1 MGHRA, CDR2 YSYEKL. Between the trimmed V and J ends, which lost 1 base and 1 base, there was a span of 8 bases. The CDR3 is CASSQGQYSYEQYF. The CDR3 nucleotides read TGCGCCAGCAGCCAAGGCCAGTATTCCTACGAGCAGTACTTC.